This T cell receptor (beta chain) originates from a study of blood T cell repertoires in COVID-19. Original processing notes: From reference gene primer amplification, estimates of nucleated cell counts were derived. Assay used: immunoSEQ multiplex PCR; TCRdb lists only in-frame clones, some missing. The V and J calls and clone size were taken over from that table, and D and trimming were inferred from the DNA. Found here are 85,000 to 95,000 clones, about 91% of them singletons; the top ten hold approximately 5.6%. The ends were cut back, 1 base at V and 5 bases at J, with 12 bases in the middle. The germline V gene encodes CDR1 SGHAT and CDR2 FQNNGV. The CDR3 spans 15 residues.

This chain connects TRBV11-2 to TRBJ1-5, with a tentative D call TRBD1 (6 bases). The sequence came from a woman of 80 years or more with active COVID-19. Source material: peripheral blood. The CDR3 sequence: CASSLGPGAHQPQHF. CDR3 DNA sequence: TGTGCCAGCAGCTTAGGGCCAGGGGCCCATCAGCCCCAGCATTTT.